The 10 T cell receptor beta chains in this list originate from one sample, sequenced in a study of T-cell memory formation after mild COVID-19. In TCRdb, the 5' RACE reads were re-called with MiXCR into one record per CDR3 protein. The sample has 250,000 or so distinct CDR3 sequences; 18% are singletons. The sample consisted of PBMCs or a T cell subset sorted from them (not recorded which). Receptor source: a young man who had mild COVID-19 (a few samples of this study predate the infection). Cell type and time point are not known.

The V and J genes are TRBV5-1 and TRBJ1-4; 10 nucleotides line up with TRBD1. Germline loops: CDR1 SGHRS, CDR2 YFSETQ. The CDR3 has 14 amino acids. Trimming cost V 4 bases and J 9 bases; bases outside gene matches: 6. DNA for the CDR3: TGCGCCAGCAGCCTCGGGACAGGGGACAAAAAACTGTTTTTT. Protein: CASSLGTGDKKLFF.

Here the CDR3 DNA reads TGTGCCAGCAGTTCCACCGAGTCGGATACGCAGTATTTT. Translation: CASSSTESDTQYF. The chain couples TRBV12-3 or TRBV12-4 to TRBJ2-3; D ambiguous. Trimming left V 4 bases short and J 6 bases short, with 11 bases between. This CDR3 region has 13 residues.

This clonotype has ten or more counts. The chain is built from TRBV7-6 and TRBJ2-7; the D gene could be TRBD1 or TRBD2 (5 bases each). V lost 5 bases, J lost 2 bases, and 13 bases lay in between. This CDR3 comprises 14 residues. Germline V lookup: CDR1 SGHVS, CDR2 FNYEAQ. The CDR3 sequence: CASSRQTGTYEQYF. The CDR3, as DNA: TGTGCCAGCAGCAGACAGACCGGGACCTACGAGCAGTACTTC.

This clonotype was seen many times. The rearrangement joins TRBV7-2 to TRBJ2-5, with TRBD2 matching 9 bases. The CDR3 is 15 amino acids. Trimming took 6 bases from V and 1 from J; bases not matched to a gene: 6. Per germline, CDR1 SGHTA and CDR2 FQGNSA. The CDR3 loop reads CASRGLAGVQETQYF. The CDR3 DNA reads TGTGCCAGCAGAGGTTTAGCGGGGGTCCAAGAGACCCAGTACTTC.

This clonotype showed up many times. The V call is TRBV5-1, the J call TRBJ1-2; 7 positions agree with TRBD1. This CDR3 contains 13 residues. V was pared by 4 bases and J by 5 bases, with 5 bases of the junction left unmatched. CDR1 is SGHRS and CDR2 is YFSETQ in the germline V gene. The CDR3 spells CASSRDSSYGYTF. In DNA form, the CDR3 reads TGCGCCAGCAGCAGGGACAGTTCGTATGGCTACACCTTC.

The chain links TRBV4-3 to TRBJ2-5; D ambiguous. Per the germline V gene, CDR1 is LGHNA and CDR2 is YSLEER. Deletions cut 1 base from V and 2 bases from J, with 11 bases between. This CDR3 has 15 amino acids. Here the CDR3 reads CASSQVPEIQETQYF. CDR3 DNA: TGCGCCAGCAGCCAAGTACCAGAAATTCAAGAGACCCAGTACTTC.

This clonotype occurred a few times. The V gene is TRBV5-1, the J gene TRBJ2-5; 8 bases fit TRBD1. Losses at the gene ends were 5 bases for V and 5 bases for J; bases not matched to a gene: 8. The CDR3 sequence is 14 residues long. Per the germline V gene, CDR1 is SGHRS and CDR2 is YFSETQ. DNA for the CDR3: TGCGCCAGCAGAGGGAGGACAGGGCACGAGACCCAGTACTTC. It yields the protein CASRGRTGHETQYF.

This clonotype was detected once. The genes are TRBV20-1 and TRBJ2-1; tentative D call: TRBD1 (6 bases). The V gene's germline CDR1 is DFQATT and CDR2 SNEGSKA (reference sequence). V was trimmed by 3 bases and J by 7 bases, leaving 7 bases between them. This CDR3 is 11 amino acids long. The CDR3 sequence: CSASRGNEQFF. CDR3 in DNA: TGCAGTGCTAGTAGGGGGAATGAGCAGTTCTTC.

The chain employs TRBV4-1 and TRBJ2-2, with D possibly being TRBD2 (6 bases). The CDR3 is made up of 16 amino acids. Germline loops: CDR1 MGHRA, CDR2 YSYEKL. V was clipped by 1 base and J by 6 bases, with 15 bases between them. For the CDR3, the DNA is TGCGCCAGCAGCCAAGCAGGGAGGAATTCACCCGGGGAGCTGTTTTTT. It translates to CASSQAGRNSPGELFF.

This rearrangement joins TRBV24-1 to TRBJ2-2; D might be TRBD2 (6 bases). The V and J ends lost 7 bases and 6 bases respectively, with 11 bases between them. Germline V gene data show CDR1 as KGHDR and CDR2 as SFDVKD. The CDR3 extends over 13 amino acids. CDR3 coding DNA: TGTGCCACCAGGGAGGGAGCGGCCGGGGAGCTGTTTTTT. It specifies CATREGAAGELFF.